The 26 T cell receptor beta chains listed next were all sequenced from one sample in a study of T-cell memory formation after mild COVID-19. One entry per CDR3 protein, called by TCRdb with MiXCR from the 5' RACE reads. The data contain 200,000 or so distinct CDR3 sequences, over 7.5% of them singletons. Source material: PBMCs or a T cell subset sorted from them (not recorded which). Receptors originate from a man between 18 and 29 years old who had mild COVID-19 (a few samples of this study predate the infection). Cell type and time point are not known.

This clonotype has more than one count but fewer than ten. The chain is built from TRBV12-3 or TRBV12-4 and TRBJ1-1, with D possibly matching TRBD1 (5 bases). The V gene lost 3 bases and the J gene lost 3 bases, with 14 bases spanning the gap. The length of the CDR3 is 15 residues. The CDR3: CASSLGGAHYTEAFF. DNA of the CDR3: TGTGCCAGCAGTTTGGGAGGGGCACATTACACTGAAGCTTTCTTT.

This chain joins TRBV9 and TRBJ1-2; D unresolved. Trimming took off 0 bases at V and 3 bases at J, with 6 bases between the two ends. The CDR3 contains 13 residues. Germline V CDR1 and CDR2: SGDLS, YYNGEE. The CDR3 sequence: CASSVGEDYGYTF. CDR3 DNA sequence: TGTGCCAGCAGCGTAGGAGAGGACTATGGCTACACCTTC. The full variable domain, completed using reference TRBV9 and TRBJ1-2, is DSGVTQTPKHLITATGQRVTLRCSPRSGDLSVYWYQQSLDQGLQFLIQYYNGEERAKGNILERFSAQQFPDLHSELNLSSLELGDSALYFCASSVGEDYGYTFGSGTRLTVV.

This clonotype was detected many times. The chain carries TRBV11-2 and TRBJ1-3; D not resolved. Germline-derived CDR1 and CDR2 are SGHAT and FQNNGV. The CDR3 is made up of 14 amino acids. Between the trimmed V and J ends, which lost 4 bases and 0 bases, there was a span of 7 bases. In nucleotides, the CDR3 is TGTGCCAGCAGCTCGGGGTACTCTGGAAACACCATATATTTT. The encoded protein is CASSSGYSGNTIYF.

This chain joins TRBV6-5 and TRBJ2-5; D might be TRBD2 (5 bases). The CDR3 consists of 14 residues. The V gene lost 8 bases and the J gene lost 5 bases, with 18 bases spanning the gap. From germline, CDR1 is MNHEY and CDR2 SVGAGI. CDR3 in DNA: TGTGCCAGCCGAAAAGGGCTAGCTGCTGAGACCCAGTACTTC. Protein product: CASRKGLAAETQYF.

The chain employs TRBV7-2 and TRBJ1-2, with D possibly matching TRBD1 (5 bases). Trimming cost V 5 bases and J 3 bases, with 16 bases left between them. The germline CDR1 and CDR2 sequences are SGHTA and FQGNSA. This CDR3 region has 15 residues. CDR3 DNA sequence: TGTGCCAGCAGCCAGGGCCCCAGTCGCGACTATGGCTACACCTTC. Its protein product is CASSQGPSRDYGYTF.

At least ten counts were recorded for this clonotype. The chain couples TRBV5-1 to TRBJ2-1, with 9 bases lining up with TRBD1. After removal of 4 bases from V and 6 bases from J, the junction contained 2 bases not matched to a gene. The CDR3 has 13 amino acids. Germline CDR1 is SGHRS and CDR2 is YFSETQ. CDR3 protein: CASSGGQGNEQFF. The CDR3 DNA follows: TGCGCCAGCAGCGGGGGACAGGGCAATGAGCAGTTCTTC.

This clonotype was observed once. A much larger clone differs from this one at a single base, so this may be a read error. The chain has TRBV5-1 and TRBJ2-1; TRBD1 aligns across 8 bases. This CDR3 is 14 amino acids long. CDR1 and CDR2 from the germline V gene are SGHRS and YFSETQ. Here the CDR3 reads CASSRTDRAGEKFF. For the CDR3, the DNA is TGCGCCAGCAGCAGAACGGACAGGGCTGGTGAGAAGTTCTTC.

This clonotype was seen a few times. This chain uses TRBV28 with TRBJ2-7; D remains ambiguous. CDR3 size: 11 residues. Trimming took 4 bases from V and 4 from J, leaving 5 bases between them. Germline CDR1 is MDHEN and CDR2 is SYDVKM. The CDR3 loop reads CASSSVYEQYV. CDR3 DNA: TGTGCCAGCAGTTCAGTTTACGAGCAGTACGTC.

V gene TRBV7-2 combines with J gene TRBJ1-1; D gene unclear. Germline V gives CDR1 SGHTA, CDR2 FQGNSA. This CDR3 has 13 residues. V lost 5 bases to trimming and J lost 6 bases, with 13 bases between them. Here the CDR3 DNA reads TGTGCCAGCAGCCCCCCCCTCTTGTCTGAAGCTTTCTTT. Protein product: CASSPPLLSEAFF.

CDR3: CSAPSASSYNEQFF. DNA of the CDR3: TGCAGTGCCCCGTCGGCCAGCTCCTACAATGAGCAGTTCTTC. The gene calls are TRBV20-1 and TRBJ2-1; D is uncertain. V was clipped by 6 bases and J by 0 bases, with 12 bases between them. CDR3 length equals 14 residues. Germline CDR1 and CDR2: DFQATT and SNEGSKA (reference sequence).

This clonotype was picked up a small number of times. The J gene is TRBJ1-3, the V gene TRBV20-1, with 9 bases lining up with TRBD1. Losses at the gene ends were 6 bases for V and 2 bases for J; bases not matched to a gene: 2. This CDR3 is built from 13 residues. Germline V gene lookup returns CDR1 DFQATT and CDR2 SNEGSKA (reference sequence). CDR3 bases: TGCAGTGCGAGGACAGGGGCTGGAAACACCATATATTTT. Protein product: CSARTGAGNTIYF.

This clonotype has more than one count but fewer than ten. The rearrangement links TRBV7-9 to TRBJ2-7; 9 nucleotides align to TRBD1. The ends lost 1 base at V and 1 base at J; junction bases unmatched: 5. The CDR3 has 16 amino acids. CDR1 is SEHNR and CDR2 is FQNEAQ in the germline V gene (reference sequence). In DNA, the CDR3 is TGTGCCAGCAGCTTAGGGGGGACAGGGCAATCCTACGAGCAGTACTTC. It encodes CASSLGGTGQSYEQYF.

The CDR3 is CASSLMPGSDTEAFF. DNA for the CDR3: TGTGCCAGCAGCTTAATGCCAGGGTCGGACACTGAAGCTTTCTTT. This chain links TRBV7-3 with TRBJ1-1, with D tentatively TRBD1 (5 bases). Trimming cost V 1 base and J 3 bases, with 12 bases left between them. Germline CDR1 and CDR2: SGHTA and FQGTGA. The CDR3 has 15 residues.

In this sample, this clonotype turned up many times. This chain connects TRBV27 to TRBJ2-7; no firm D call. The CDR3 loop spans 13 amino acids. Germline CDR1 reads MNHEY; CDR2 reads SMNVEV (reference sequence). The germline V and J ends were trimmed by 2 bases and 0 bases, with 5 bases remaining between them. The CDR3 DNA sequence: TGTGCCAGCAGTTTAGGTGGCTCCTACGAGCAGTACGTC. It encodes CASSLGGSYEQYV.

This clonotype was counted many times. The V and J genes are TRBV20-1 and TRBJ2-5; 9 bases match TRBD2. The trim removed 6 bases at V and 4 bases at J, leaving 9 bases unmatched. The CDR3 runs to 14 residues. Germline lookup yields CDR1 DFQATT and CDR2 SNEGSKA (reference sequence). This CDR3 is CSASSAGGRETQYF. Here the CDR3 DNA reads TGCAGTGCCTCGAGCGCGGGGGGGCGAGAGACCCAGTACTTC.

This clonotype was observed a handful of times. The rearrangement links TRBV12-3 or TRBV12-4 to TRBJ1-2; no reliable D call. Trimming cost V 3 bases and J 4 bases, with 6 bases left between them. The CDR3 sequence is 12 residues long. This CDR3 reads CASSFWVYGYTF. DNA for the CDR3: TGTGCCAGCAGTTTTTGGGTCTATGGCTACACCTTC.

The chain is built from TRBV2 and TRBJ2-3; 11 nucleotides align to TRBD2. The V gene end was trimmed by 6 bases and the J gene end by 1 base; junction bases not matched to a gene: 15. The CDR3 spans 19 residues. Germline V lookup: CDR1 SNHLY, CDR2 FYNNEI. CDR3 DNA sequence: TGTGCCAGCAGCGACCGCCTAGCGGGGGGCGTTCAAGGCACAGATACGCAGTATTTT. Its protein product is CASSDRLAGGVQGTDTQYF. Full variable domain (remainder filled in from reference TRBV2 and TRBJ2-3): EPEVTQTPSHQVTQMGQEVILRCVPISNHLYFYWYRQILGQKVEFLVSFYNNEISEKSEIFDDQFSVERPDGSNFTLKIRSTKLEDSAMYFCASSDRLAGGVQGTDTQYFGPGTRLTVL.

The chain employs TRBV18 and TRBJ1-2, with 9 bases matching TRBD1. With 3 bases clipped from V and 2 bases from J, the junction kept 10 bases outside the gene matches. CDR1 is KGHSH and CDR2 is LQKENI in the germline V gene. The CDR3 is made up of 17 amino acids. The CDR3 nucleotides read TGTGCCAGCTCACCTGCCGGGACAGGGTTAGGAAACTATGGCTACACCTTC. This gives the protein CASSPAGTGLGNYGYTF.

This clonotype was counted between two and nine times. This rearrangement joins TRBV4-3 to TRBJ1-2; the D is unclear. V was clipped by 1 base and J by 1 base, with 4 bases between them. In germline, CDR1 is LGHNA, CDR2 YSLEER. CDR3 size: 13 residues. In DNA form, the CDR3 reads TGCGCCAGCAGCCAAGGTCTTAACTATGGCTACACCTTC. Translating gives CASSQGLNYGYTF.

The sample holds many counts of this clonotype. This chain uses TRBV24-1 with TRBJ2-3; TRBD2 matches at 7 bases. V lost 9 bases to trimming and J lost 6 bases; unmatched junction nucleotides: 8. The germline V gene has CDR1 KGHDR and CDR2 SFDVKD. This CDR3 comprises 13 residues. CDR3 loop: CATAGTTGDTQYF. The CDR3 bases are TGTGCCACCGCCGGGACTACCGGGGATACGCAGTATTTT.

The chain is built from TRBV2 and TRBJ1-1, with TRBD1 as a possible D gene (5 bases). Germline V CDR1 and CDR2: SNHLY, FYNNEI. The CDR3 sequence is 15 residues long. The V gene lost 2 bases and the J gene lost 3 bases, with 13 bases spanning the gap. The CDR3 loop is CASSEIGRGDTEAFF. The CDR3 DNA reads TGTGCCAGCAGTGAAATAGGACGGGGGGACACTGAAGCTTTCTTT.

This clonotype has just a few counts. The gene calls are TRBV4-1 and TRBJ2-7; 7 bases fit TRBD1. CDR1 and CDR2 (germline): MGHRA, YSYEKL. The CDR3 totals 13 residues. V lost 2 bases, J lost 4 bases, and 2 bases stayed unmatched. Here the CDR3 DNA reads TGCGCCAGCAGCCAAAGGGACAGATACGAGCAGTACTTC. Residues: CASSQRDRYEQYF.

This chain joins TRBV5-1 and TRBJ2-5, with TRBD2 matching over 7 bases. From germline, CDR1 is SGHRS and CDR2 YFSETQ. CDR3 length: 14 amino acids. J was trimmed by 5 bases and V by 9 bases; bases with no gene match: 13. The CDR3 DNA is TGCGCCACCAACTCGGGGGGACGGGACGAGACCCAGTACTTC. This translates into CATNSGGRDETQYF.

Many counts were recorded for this clonotype. The V gene is TRBV4-3, the J gene TRBJ2-1, with a tentative D call TRBD2 (5 bases). Germline CDR1 reads LGHNA; CDR2 reads YSLEER. CDR3 size: 14 residues. The V gene lost 0 bases and the J gene lost 6 bases, with 9 bases spanning the gap. Here the CDR3 DNA reads TGCGCCAGCAGCCAAGAGGCGGGTGGCAATGAGCAGTTCTTC. Translating gives CASSQEAGGNEQFF.

The V gene is TRBV20-1, the J gene TRBJ2-2, with a tentative D call TRBD2 (6 bases). Trimming took off 4 bases at V and 2 bases at J, with 17 bases between the two ends. From germline, CDR1 is DFQATT and CDR2 SNEGSKA (reference sequence). CDR3 size: 16 residues. The CDR3: CSATSSSATNTGELFF. The CDR3 nucleotides read TGCAGTGCTACCAGCTCTAGCGCCACTAACACCGGGGAGCTGTTTTTT.

The chain is built from TRBV29-1 and TRBJ1-2; D is unresolved. Trimming cost V 7 bases and J 5 bases, with 5 bases left between them. The CDR3 is 9 residues long. Germline V gene lookup returns CDR1 SQVTM and CDR2 ANQGSEA. The CDR3 loop reads CSAGYGYTF. The CDR3 DNA is TGCAGCGCGGGTTATGGCTACACCTTC. Combining the CDR3 with reference TRBV29-1 and TRBJ1-2 gives the whole variable domain SAVISQKPSRDICQRGTSLTIQCQVDSQVTMMFWYRQQPGQSLTLIATANQGSEATYESGFVIDKFPISRPNLTFSTLTVSNMSPEDSSIYLCSAGYGYTFGSGTRLTVV.